This TCR beta chain came from a study of blood T cell repertoires in COVID-19. About the study: Sites in the United States, Italy and Spain provided acute and convalescent COVID-19 samples. PBMCs, B-cell-depleted T cells, or T cells provided the cDNA or gDNA that made up the material.

The protocol was immunoSEQ multiplex PCR, while the TCRdb copy is restricted to in-frame clones and leaves out a portion. The sample has 20,000 or so clones; approximately 92% are singletons. V was pared by 6 bases and J by 0 bases, with 14 bases of the junction left unmatched. The CDR3 has 18 residues. Germline CDR1 and CDR2: ENHRY and SYGVKD. V and J are TRBV10-3 and TRBJ1-1, with TRBD1 identical over 9 bases. Sequencing was done on a sample of peripheral blood. This receptor was identified in a woman aged 70 to 79 with active COVID-19. CDR3 protein: CAIRPDRGRRGLNTEAFF. The CDR3, as DNA: TGTGCCATCAGACCCGACAGGGGGAGAAGGGGGTTGAACACTGAAGCTTTCTTT.